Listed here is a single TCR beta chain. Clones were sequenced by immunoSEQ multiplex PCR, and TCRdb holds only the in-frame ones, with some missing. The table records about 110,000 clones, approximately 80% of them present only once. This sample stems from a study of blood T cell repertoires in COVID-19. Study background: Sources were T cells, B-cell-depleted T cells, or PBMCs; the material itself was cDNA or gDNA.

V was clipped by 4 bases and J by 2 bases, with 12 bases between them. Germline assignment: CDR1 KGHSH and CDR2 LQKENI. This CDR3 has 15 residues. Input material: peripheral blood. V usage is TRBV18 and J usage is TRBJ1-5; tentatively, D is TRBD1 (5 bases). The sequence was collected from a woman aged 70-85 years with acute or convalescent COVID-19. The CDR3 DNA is TGTGCCAGCTCACGGGGGGGATTTGGCAATCAGCCCCAGCATTTT. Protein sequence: CASSRGGFGNQPQHF.